This T cell receptor (beta chain) originates from a study of blood T cell repertoires in COVID-19. Study context: Acute and convalescent COVID-19 samples came from the United States, Italy and Spain.

Enrolment of Seattle patients took place during active infection, and they were followed longitudinally. CDR1 LGHDT and CDR2 YNNKEL come from the germline V gene (reference sequence). The CDR3 runs 16 residues. V lost 4 bases to trimming and J lost 3 bases; unmatched junction nucleotides: 6. Original data processing: Cell counts per sample came from amplifying reference gene primers. The method was immunoSEQ multiplex PCR; TCRdb's version includes in-frame clones alone and lacks a portion of them. V and J calls and clone size follow that table, whereas D and trimming were derived from the DNA. The table has 200,000 to 250,000 clones, about 84% seen once.

This TCR was recovered from a woman older than 75 with COVID-19, enrolled during active disease. The sample comprised peripheral blood. The chain links TRBV3-1 (or the pseudogene TRBV3-2) to TRBJ2-2; 9 bases match TRBD2. The CDR3 region is CASSLSGSTHTGELFF. CDR3 DNA: TGTGCCAGCAGCCTTAGCGGGAGTACTCACACCGGGGAGCTGTTTTTT.